The clone carrying this T cell receptor beta chain has more than one count but fewer than ten. Germline CDR1 is SNHLY and CDR2 is FYNNEI. V was clipped by 5 bases and J by 1 base; unmatched bases: 1. The CDR3 runs to 14 residues. This sample was included in a study of T cells after yellow fever vaccination. Study-wide context: It was SMART-Seq v4 Ultra Low Input that prepared the fractions with low cell numbers.

Via MiXCR, TCRdb re-called the 5' RACE reads, giving one row per CDR3 protein. The profile shows 250,000 to 350,000 distinct CDR3 sequences, 8.7% of them singletons. The TCR sequence derives from a man aged 18 to 35 who received the YFV17D yellow fever vaccine. The genes are TRBV2 and TRBJ1-3; 8 bases fit TRBD1. Source: CD4+ T cells sorted from PBMCs, taken 5 days after the yellow fever booster vaccination. CDR3: CASSRQGSGNTIYF. DNA for the CDR3: TGTGCCAGCAGTAGACAGGGGTCTGGAAACACCATATATTTT.